The T cell receptor beta chain described here comes from a study of shared clonotypes between healthy human individuals. The overall study: In total, the donors were a couple of women and a few men aged 18 to 49. General study points: Non-shared clonotypes displayed generation probabilities falling below those of clonotypes present in all four donors. Large depth notwithstanding, sorted-subset sequencing proved incomplete by rarefaction.

This CDR3 is built from 13 residues. Germline CDR1 and CDR2: SGHTA and FQGTGA. V was shortened by 3 bases and J by 1 base, with 6 bases between the two germline ends. Concerning this clone: Its specificity is not known.

CCR7-negative CD45RA+ TemRA cells were pooled with CD45RO+ cells for CD8 memory. Assay: immunoSEQ multiplex PCR; the TCRdb copy retains only in-frame clones and omits some. Here the sample spans about 380,000 clones, 95% to 97% being singletons. The sample was memory CD8+ T cells sorted from blood. Subset here: CD45RO+ cells pooled with CCR7-negative TemRA cells. The sequence was collected from a young man in good health. The chain is built from TRBV7-3 and TRBJ1-1; no clear D gene. The CDR3 DNA reads TGTGCCAGCAGCTTGAACCGGAACACTGAAGCTTTCTTT. Its protein is CASSLNRNTEAFF.